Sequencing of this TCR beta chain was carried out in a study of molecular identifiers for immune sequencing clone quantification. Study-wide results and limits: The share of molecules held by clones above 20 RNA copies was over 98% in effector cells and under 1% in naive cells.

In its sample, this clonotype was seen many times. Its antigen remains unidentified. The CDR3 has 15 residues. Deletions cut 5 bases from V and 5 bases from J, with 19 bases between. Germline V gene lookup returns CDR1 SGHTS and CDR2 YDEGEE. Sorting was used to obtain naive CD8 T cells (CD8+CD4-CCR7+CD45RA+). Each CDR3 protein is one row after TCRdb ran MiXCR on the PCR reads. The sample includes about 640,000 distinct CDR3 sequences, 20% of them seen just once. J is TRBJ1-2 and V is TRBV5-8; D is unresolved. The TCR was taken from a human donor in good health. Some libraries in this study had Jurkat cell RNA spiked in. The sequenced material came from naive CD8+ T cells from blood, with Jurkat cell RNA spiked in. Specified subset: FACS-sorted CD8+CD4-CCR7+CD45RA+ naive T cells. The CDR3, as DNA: TGTGCCAGCAGTTTACGACATCTTAACACATATGGCTACACCTTC. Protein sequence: CASSLRHLNTYGYTF.